This TCR beta chain stems from a study of siplizumab effects on memory and regulatory T cells. The study, taken as a whole, reports: Greater diversity than memory cells seemed evident in naive T cells, which also appeared to be major alloresponse contributors.

In the case of this clone: Its specificity is unknown.

This table comes from immunoSEQ multiplex PCR, and its TCRdb copy is limited to in-frame clones, with some not included. The sample holds 100,000 or so clones, just over 90% seen once. The CDR3 runs to 17 residues. Per the germline V gene, CDR1 is LNHNV and CDR2 is YYDKDF (reference sequence). Trimming at V came to 1 base and at J to 8 bases, leaving 10 bases not matched to a gene. This receptor was taken from a human donor in good health. Specimen: Tregs sorted from blood. This rearrangement joins TRBV15 to TRBJ2-1; 11 bases agree with TRBD2. The CDR3 DNA reads TGTGCCACCAGCAGAGTTGAAACTAGCGGGAGATCCTATGAGCAGTTCTTC. Translated, it gives CATSRVETSGRSYEQFF. Variable domain in full (rest from reference TRBV15 and TRBJ2-1): DAMVIQNPRYQVTQFGKPVTLSCSQTLNHNVMYWYQQKSSQAPKLLFHYYDKDFNNEADTPDNFQSRRPNTSFCFLDIRSPGLGDTAMYLCATSRVETSGRSYEQFFGPGTRLTVL.